This T cell receptor (beta chain) is drawn from a study of cytomegalovirus exposure and HLA in healthy donors. Overall study: Among the 398 genotyped donors, approximately 80% were placed in the Caucasian-associated ancestry cluster.

Researchers ran the PCR with 60 Vbeta and 13 Jbeta primers. Measured with immunoSEQ multiplex PCR; TCRdb has only the in-frame clones, and not every one. The sample lists 150,000 to 200,000 clones, about 80% occurring once. CDR1 is SGHDT, CDR2 YYEEEE, per germline. The junction had 21 bases not matched to a gene; V was cut back by 3 bases and J by 6 bases. CDR3 length equals 19 residues. This clone was found a few times. Its antigen remains unknown. General study findings and limits: Several V segments, TRBV6-2 and TRBV6-3 among them, could not be told apart and were dropped. Later analysis demonstrated an association between a missense DCLRE1C variant and TCR beta V- and J-gene trimming.

The receptor was isolated from a woman aged 18-29 years in good health and CMV-seropositive. This chain connects TRBV5-6 to TRBJ1-1, with 9 bases that match TRBD1. Sequenced material: PBMCs. CDR3 nucleotides: TGTGCCAGCAGCTCCAAAAGGACAGGGGATGATGGGGGTGAACCTGAAGCTTTCTTT. It encodes CASSSKRTGDDGGEPEAFF.